Listed below are T cell receptor beta chains from one sample, sequenced in a study of blood T cell repertoires in COVID-19. Produced via immunoSEQ multiplex PCR; TCRdb's table is partial and in-frame only. The sample contains some 490,000 clones, less than 90% of which appear only once. The sample consisted of PBMCs or T cells enriched from blood (not recorded which). These receptor sequences come from an older woman who had recovered from COVID-19. Both conserved end residues are part of each CDR3. A D gene is named only where the DNA matches it firmly. Only part of the rows carry a size: once, few, many, or a class if the clone is expanded.

TRBV12-5	TRBJ2-3	TRBD1	many	CASGLDRGLADTQYF	TGTGCTAGTGGTTTGGACAGGGGGCTCGCAGATACGCAGTATTTT
TRBV7-9	TRBJ2-2	TRBD1	-	CASTPSDRANTGELFF	TGTGCCAGCACCCCCTCAGACAGGGCGAACACCGGGGAGCTGTTTTTT
TRBV7-9	TRBJ1-2	-	-	CASSLVRGESYTF	TGTGCCAGCAGCTTAGTTCGGGGTGAGAGCTACACCTTC
TRBV9	TRBJ2-1	-	-	CASSVGLSEQFF	TGTGCCAGCAGCGTAGGGCTTTCTGAGCAGTTCTTC
TRBV6-4	TRBJ1-1	TRBD1	-	CASSVQGTGNTEAFF	TGTGCCAGCAGTGTACAGGGGACGGGCAACACTGAAGCTTTCTTT
TRBV20-1	TRBJ2-7	-	-	CSASGDGQYF	TGCAGTGCTAGTGGCGATGGGCAGTACTTC
TRBV24-1	TRBJ1-5	-	-	CATSDLRQNQPQHF	TGTGCCACCAGTGATTTGCGACAGAATCAGCCCCAGCATTTT
TRBV10-3	TRBJ2-1	-	-	CAISEWSSTNEQFF	TGTGCCATCAGTGAGTGGTCGAGCACCAATGAGCAGTTCTTC
TRBV4-1	TRBJ2-1	-	-	CASSRIIQNEQFF	TGCGCCAGCAGCCGAATTATTCAGAATGAGCAGTTCTTC
TRBV30	TRBJ1-3	TRBD1	-	CAWAQDRHHSGNTIYF	TGTGCCTGGGCCCAGGACAGGCACCACTCTGGAAACACCATATATTTT
TRBV30	TRBJ2-5	TRBD2	-	CAWTPGLAGVLETQYF	TGTGCCTGGACTCCCGGACTAGCGGGGGTATTGGAGACCCAGTACTTC
TRBV13	TRBJ1-3	TRBD1	-	CASSLVLGQGASGNTIYF	TGTGCCAGCAGCTTAGTCCTCGGGCAGGGGGCCTCTGGAAACACCATATATTTT
TRBV18	TRBJ2-2	TRBD2	-	CASSRGLASTGTGELFF	TGTGCCAGCTCACGAGGACTAGCGAGTACGGGCACCGGGGAGCTGTTTTTT
TRBV7-8	TRBJ2-5	TRBD1	-	CASSPGQGAHETQYF	TGTGCCAGCAGCCCTGGACAGGGGGCGCATGAGACCCAGTACTTC
TRBV7-9	TRBJ2-2	TRBD1	-	CASSQQGASGELFF	TGTGCCAGCAGCCAACAGGGGGCGTCCGGGGAGCTGTTTTTT
TRBV2	TRBJ2-1	TRBD1	once	CASRTGWDEQFF	TGTGCCAGCAGGACAGGGTGGGATGAGCAGTTCTTC
TRBV30	TRBJ2-7	-	few	CAWSRPRLYRGEQYF	TGTGCCTGGAGCCGACCCCGGTTGTATAGGGGGGAGCAGTACTTC
TRBV4-1	TRBJ1-1	-	-	CASSQVRQDPTEAFF	TGCGCCAGCAGCCAGGTCCGACAGGACCCCACTGAAGCTTTCTTT
TRBV18	TRBJ2-2	TRBD1	-	CASSLRPTGTNTGELFF	TGTGCCAGCTCACTGAGGCCGACAGGGACGAACACCGGGGAGCTGTTTTTT
TRBV6-6	TRBJ1-5	-	-	CASSYEFGQPQHF	TGTGCCAGCAGTTATGAATTCGGTCAGCCCCAGCATTTT
TRBV4-1	TRBJ2-1	TRBD2	-	CASSKAGGVPHNEQFF	TGCGCCAGCAGTAAAGCGGGGGGTGTCCCACACAATGAGCAGTTCTTC
TRBV4-1	TRBJ2-1	TRBD1	-	CASSQAAGGVAEEQFF	TGCGCCAGCAGCCAAGCAGCAGGGGGCGTGGCTGAGGAGCAGTTCTTC
TRBV6-6	TRBJ1-1	-	-	CATSERGRNTEAFF	TGTGCCACCAGCGAGCGGGGGCGGAACACTGAAGCTTTCTTT
TRBV12-5	TRBJ2-3	-	few	CASGLGIRGATDTQYF	TGTGCTAGTGGTTTGGGGATTAGGGGCGCCACAGATACGCAGTATTTT
TRBV28	TRBJ1-5	-	-	CASSPQNSNQPQHF	TGTGCCAGCAGCCCCCAAAATAGCAATCAGCCCCAGCATTTT
TRBV5-1	TRBJ1-3	TRBD1	-	CASSENRDSTIYF	TGCGCCAGCAGCGAGAACCGGGACAGTACCATATATTTT
TRBV27	TRBJ2-2	TRBD1	-	CASSYGQGTNTGELFF	TGTGCCAGCAGTTATGGACAGGGGACGAACACCGGGGAGCTGTTTTTT
TRBV15	TRBJ2-7	-	-	CATSRDATASSYFYEQYF	TGTGCCACCAGCAGAGATGCTACAGCCTCCTCATACTTCTACGAGCAGTACTTC
TRBV4-1	TRBJ2-5	-	once	CASSLRRGLQETQYF	TGCGCCAGCAGCCTAAGGAGGGGGCTGCAAGAGACCCAGTACTTC
TRBV7-2	TRBJ2-1	TRBD2	-	CASSELAGGPKRNEQFF	TGTGCCAGCAGTGAACTAGCGGGGGGCCCGAAACGCAATGAGCAGTTCTTC
TRBV18	TRBJ2-6	TRBD1	-	CASSPRSQGATGANVLTF	TGTGCCAGCTCACCCCGGTCGCAGGGGGCCACTGGGGCCAACGTCCTGACTTTC
TRBV5-8	TRBJ2-1	TRBD1	-	CASSLVSTGGEFF	TGTGCCAGCAGCTTGGTCTCGACAGGGGGCGAGTTCTTC
TRBV7-8	TRBJ2-7	-	-	CASSFGAVSYEQYF	TGTGCCAGCAGCTTTGGTGCGGTCTCCTACGAGCAGTACTTC
TRBV5-5	TRBJ1-2	-	-	CASSLGSGGYTF	TGTGCCAGCAGCTTGGGCTCGGGTGGCTACACCTTC
TRBV20-1	TRBJ2-3	TRBD2	-	CSASSGGLTDTQYF	TGCAGTGCCAGTAGCGGGGGGCTCACAGATACGCAGTATTTT
TRBV6-5	TRBJ1-1	-	once	CASSYSRQGGGTEAFF	TGTGCCAGCAGTTACTCTAGGCAGGGAGGAGGCACTGAAGCTTTCTTT
TRBV11-2	TRBJ2-5	TRBD1	-	CASSLVAPLTGGARQTQYF	TGTGCCAGCAGCTTAGTGGCGCCTTTGACAGGGGGCGCGAGGCAGACCCAGTACTTC
TRBV4-1	TRBJ1-1	-	-	CASSQEPGMNTEAFF	TGCGCCAGCAGCCAAGAACCAGGAATGAACACTGAAGCTTTCTTT
TRBV2	TRBJ2-7	-	-	CASSVQGSSYEQYF	TGTGCCAGCAGTGTCCAGGGGAGCTCCTACGAGCAGTACTTC
TRBV24-1	TRBJ1-1	TRBD1	-	CATSDIRTGGGAFF	TGTGCCACCAGTGATATCAGGACAGGCGGAGGAGCTTTCTTT
TRBV5-6	TRBJ2-2	TRBD2	-	CASSLRVAGATGELFF	TGTGCCAGCAGCTTGCGGGTAGCGGGGGCCACCGGGGAGCTGTTTTTT
TRBV7-8	TRBJ1-3	-	-	CASSDSPGNTIYF	TGTGCCAGCAGCGACAGTCCTGGAAACACCATATATTTT
TRBV5-1	TRBJ2-2	-	-	CASSLNLNSGAGELFF	TGCGCCAGCAGCTTGAACCTAAATTCTGGAGCCGGGGAGCTGTTTTTT
TRBV6-5	TRBJ2-1	-	-	CATHGGPGMNEQFF	TGTGCCACCCACGGGGGGCCAGGGATGAATGAGCAGTTCTTC
TRBV5-6	TRBJ1-1	TRBD1	once	CASSPEGQGMVTEAFF	TGTGCCAGCAGCCCCGAGGGACAGGGAATGGTCACTGAAGCTTTCTTT
TRBV11-2	TRBJ2-7	TRBD2	-	CASRSVLAGGYEQYF	TGTGCCAGCAGATCAGTGCTAGCGGGGGGATACGAGCAGTACTTC
TRBV7-9	TRBJ2-7	-	once	CASSSLRTATSYEQYF	TGTGCCAGCAGCTCCCTAAGGACAGCCACCTCCTACGAGCAGTACTTC
TRBV27	TRBJ1-5	-	-	CASAQGRAYSNQPQHF	TGTGCCAGCGCCCAAGGGAGGGCCTATAGCAATCAGCCCCAGCATTTT
TRBV14	TRBJ2-1	TRBD1	-	CASSQDPNRDRGLF	TGTGCCAGCAGCCAAGATCCGAACCGGGACAGGGGACTCTTC